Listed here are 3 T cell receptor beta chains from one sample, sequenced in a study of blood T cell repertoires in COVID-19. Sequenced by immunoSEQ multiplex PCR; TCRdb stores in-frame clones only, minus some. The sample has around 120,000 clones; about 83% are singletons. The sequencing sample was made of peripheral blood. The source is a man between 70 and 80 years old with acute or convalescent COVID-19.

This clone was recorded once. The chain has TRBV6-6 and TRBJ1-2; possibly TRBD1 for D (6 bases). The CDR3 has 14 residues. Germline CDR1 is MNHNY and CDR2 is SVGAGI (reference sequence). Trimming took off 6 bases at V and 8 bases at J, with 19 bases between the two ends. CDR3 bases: TGTGCCAGCAGCCAAAACAGGGCGGGAGGCGGCTACACCTTC. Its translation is CASSQNRAGGGYTF.

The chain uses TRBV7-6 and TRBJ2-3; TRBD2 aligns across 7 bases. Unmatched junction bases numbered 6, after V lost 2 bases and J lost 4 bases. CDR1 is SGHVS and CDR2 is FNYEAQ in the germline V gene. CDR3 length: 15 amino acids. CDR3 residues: CASSLLAGVADTQYF. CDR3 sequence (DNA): TGTGCCAGCAGCTTACTGGCGGGAGTGGCAGATACGCAGTATTTT.

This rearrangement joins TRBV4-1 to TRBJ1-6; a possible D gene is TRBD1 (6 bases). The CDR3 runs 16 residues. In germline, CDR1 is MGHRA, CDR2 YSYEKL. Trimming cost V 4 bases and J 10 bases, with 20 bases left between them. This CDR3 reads CASSRGTTPHLSPLHF. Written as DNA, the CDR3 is TGCGCCAGCAGCCGGGGGACAACGCCCCATTTATCACCCCTCCACTTT.